The 21 T cell receptor beta chains presented below share a single source sample, sequenced in a study of vaccination effects on CD4 cells after COVID-19. Before sequencing took place, the ViraFEST assay used viral peptide pools to expand antigen-specific CD4+ T cells. Subsequent to approximately 11 days of culture, CD4+ T cells were isolated. Having tested negative for nucleocapsid antibodies, the vaccine recipients showed no prior SARS-CoV-2 infection. No cognate antigen is known for these TCRs. The table came from immunoSEQ multiplex PCR; TCRdb's copy has only in-frame clones and leaves some out. The table includes more than 20,000 clones, roughly 74% detected once. The specimen comprised CD4+ T cells from PBMCs cultured with SARS-CoV-2 spike peptides, sampled before COVID-19 vaccination. The receptors derive from a human donor who received a COVID-19 vaccine.

This clone is deemed medium-sized. CDR3 residues: CASSLQGAKETQYF. The CDR3 bases are TGTGCCAGCAGCTTACAGGGGGCGAAAGAGACCCAGTACTTC. J is TRBJ2-5 and V is TRBV5-4; 9 bases map to TRBD1. After removal of 2 bases from V and 3 bases from J, the junction contained 2 bases not matched to a gene. The CDR3 runs to 14 residues. Germline CDR1 and CDR2: SGHNT and YYREEE (reference sequence). Full variable domain (outside the CDR3, taken from reference TRBV5-4 and TRBJ2-5): ETGVTQSPTHLIKTRGQQVTLRCSSQSGHNTVSWYQQALGQGPQFIFQYYREEENGRGNFPPRFSGLQFPNYSSELNVNALELDDSALYLCASSLQGAKETQYFGPGTRLLVL.

This chain connects TRBV4-1 to TRBJ2-5; 7 nucleotides align to TRBD1. CDR3 length: 16 residues. The germline gives CDR1 MGHRA, CDR2 YSYEKL. The V and J ends lost 0 bases and 5 bases, in that order; junction bases with no gene match: 9. CDR3: CASSQESNRGWETQYF. CDR3 nucleotides: TGCGCCAGCAGCCAAGAAAGCAACAGGGGATGGGAGACCCAGTACTTC.

This rearrangement joins TRBV19 to TRBJ2-3; the match to TRBD2 covers 12 bases. Germline CDR1 is LNHDA and CDR2 is SQIVND (reference sequence). The CDR3 loop spans 16 amino acids. The V gene end was trimmed by 7 bases and the J gene end by 2 bases; junction bases not matched to a gene: 7. The CDR3 coding sequence is TGTGCCAGTACCAGCCGGACTAGCGGGGACACAGATACGCAGTATTTT. It specifies CASTSRTSGDTDTQYF.

This chain uses TRBV16 with TRBJ2-5, with 8 bases matching TRBD2. The CDR3 is made up of 15 amino acids. The junction had 6 bases not matched to a gene; V was cut back by 1 base and J by 5 bases. The germline V gene has CDR1 KGHSY and CDR2 FQNENV. CDR3 sequence (DNA): TGTGCCAGCAGCCAATTAACAGCGGGGGATGAGACCCAGTACTTC. This encodes CASSQLTAGDETQYF.

This clone was counted a few times. The chain joins TRBV5-1 to TRBJ2-1, with a weak D call TRBD1 (5 bases). V shed 4 bases and J shed 7 bases, with 12 bases lying between them. CDR3 length equals 13 residues. From germline, CDR1 is SGHRS and CDR2 YFSETQ. CDR3 amino acids: CASSMDMVNEQFF. The CDR3 coding sequence is TGCGCCAGCAGCATGGACATGGTGAATGAGCAGTTCTTC.

The chain carries TRBV6-4 and TRBJ1-2; the D gene is possibly TRBD1 (6 bases). Germline lookup yields CDR1 MRHNA and CDR2 SNTAGT. Deletions cut 0 bases from V and 7 bases from J, with 12 bases between. CDR3 length equals 14 residues. The CDR3 is CASSDSMGAGGYTF. CDR3 DNA: TGTGCCAGCAGTGACTCGATGGGGGCTGGTGGCTACACCTTC.

This clone appeared a few times. The chain recombines TRBV18 with TRBJ2-2; D possibly corresponds to TRBD1 (6 bases). V gave up 3 bases and J gave up 1 base, with 12 bases separating them. Germline V gene data show CDR1 as KGHSH and CDR2 as LQKENI. This CDR3 is built from 16 residues. For the CDR3, the DNA is TGTGCCAGCTCACCCCGACAGGTACAGAACACCGGGGAGCTGTTTTTT. Translation: CASSPRQVQNTGELFF.

The chain joins TRBV14 to TRBJ2-7; the match to TRBD2 covers 14 bases. This CDR3 comprises 17 residues. Germline CDR1 and CDR2: SGHDN and FVKESK. V was clipped by 4 bases and J by 3 bases; unmatched bases: 8. The CDR3 spells CASSLRLAGGRDYEQYF. CDR3 bases: TGTGCCAGCAGCCTAAGACTAGCGGGGGGGCGAGACTACGAGCAGTACTTC.

CDR3 bases: TGTGCCAGCAGCGAGACAGGGGGCGCAGGTGGAAACACCATATATTTT. Its translation is CASSETGGAGGNTIYF. This rearrangement joins TRBV2 to TRBJ1-3; 10 bases line up with TRBD1. The CDR3 consists of 16 residues. Unmatched junction bases numbered 8, after V lost 6 bases and J lost 3 bases. Per the germline V gene, CDR1 is SNHLY and CDR2 is FYNNEI. Using reference TRBV2 and TRBJ1-3 for the parts outside the CDR3, the full variable domain is EPEVTQTPSHQVTQMGQEVILRCVPISNHLYFYWYRQILGQKVEFLVSFYNNEISEKSEIFDDQFSVERPDGSNFTLKIRSTKLEDSAMYFCASSETGGAGGNTIYFGEGSWLTVV.

CDR3 coding DNA: TGCGCCAGCAGCGACCGGACAGGGCCGGATGAGCAGTTCTTC. Its protein is CASSDRTGPDEQFF. V is TRBV5-1 and J is TRBJ2-1; 8 bases map to TRBD1. The CDR3 sequence is 14 residues long. Trimming removed 4 bases from V and 8 bases from J; junction bases left unmatched: 8. The germline V gene encodes CDR1 SGHRS and CDR2 YFSETQ.

The chain joins TRBV27 to TRBJ1-2, with D possibly being TRBD1 (5 bases). CDR1 is MNHEY, CDR2 SMNVEV, per germline (reference sequence). Trimming cost V 6 bases and J 4 bases, with 15 bases left between them. There are 14 residues in the CDR3. DNA of the CDR3: TGTGCCAGCAGGGTTGTGGGGCAGGGCTATGGCTACACCTTC. This codes for CASRVVGQGYGYTF.

The table lists this clone with a few counts. This chain connects TRBV6-6 to TRBJ1-2; 9 nucleotides line up with TRBD1. The CDR3 covers 14 residues. Germline V gene sequence: CDR1 MNHNY, CDR2 SVGAGI (reference sequence). V shed 5 bases, J shed 0 bases, and the junction held 1 base outside the gene matches. DNA for the CDR3: TGTGCCAGCAGTGACAGGGGGGCTAACTATGGCTACACCTTC. Residues: CASSDRGANYGYTF.

This chain joins TRBV18 and TRBJ1-3; 10 positions agree with TRBD1. Germline V gene lookup returns CDR1 KGHSH and CDR2 LQKENI. The CDR3 has 16 residues. V dropped 3 bases and J dropped 0; count of bases not matched to a gene: 2. CDR3 DNA: TGTGCCAGCTCACCGACAGGGGGCTTCTCTGGAAACACCATATATTTT. This gives the protein CASSPTGGFSGNTIYF.

This clone was seen a few times. V usage is TRBV10-3 and J usage is TRBJ2-1, with 7 positions matching TRBD1. The junction had 12 bases not matched to a gene; V was cut back by 6 bases and J by 4 bases. The CDR3 consists of 16 residues. The germline V gene encodes CDR1 ENHRY and CDR2 SYGVKD. The CDR3 region is CAISPTEKGQYNEQFF. The DNA for the CDR3 is TGTGCCATCAGCCCTACCGAAAAGGGACAGTACAATGAGCAGTTCTTC.

A few counts support this clone. The rearrangement links TRBV18 to TRBJ2-5; TRBD1 aligns across 8 bases. Germline assignment: CDR1 KGHSH and CDR2 LQKENI. The CDR3 covers 17 residues. V lost 3 bases and J lost 1; bases outside the gene matches: 10. In nucleotides, the CDR3 is TGTGCCAGCTCACCCCCTGGGGGCAGGGGGCCCCAAGAGACCCAGTACTTC. Translating it yields CASSPPGGRGPQETQYF.

The chain combines TRBV10-1 with TRBJ2-1; 7 bases map to TRBD1. The J segment lost 4 bases and the V segment lost 0 bases, leaving 9 bases of the junction unmatched. The CDR3 is made up of 17 amino acids. Germline values: CDR1 WNHNN, CDR2 SYGVQD (reference sequence). For the CDR3, the DNA is TGCGCCAGCAGTGAGTCGCCAGGGGGTAGCTTATACAATGAGCAGTTCTTC. Its translation: CASSESPGGSLYNEQFF.

The CDR3 region is CASTSRVEDGYTF. In DNA form, the CDR3 reads TGTGCCAGCACCTCACGGGTGGAGGATGGCTACACCTTC. The gene calls are TRBV2 and TRBJ1-2; no firm D call. This CDR3 has 13 residues. Germline V gene sequence: CDR1 SNHLY, CDR2 FYNNEI. V was cut by 7 bases and J by 6 bases, with 15 bases left in between.

V and J are TRBV5-1 and TRBJ2-7; D call uncertain. CDR3 length: 12 amino acids. Germline values: CDR1 SGHRS, CDR2 YFSETQ. Trimming pared 5 bases from V and 5 bases from J, leaving 11 bases between. CDR3 protein: CASRPSGHEQYF. DNA for the CDR3: TGCGCCAGCAGACCCTCAGGCCACGAGCAGTACTTC.

This clone was seen only a few times. The chain employs TRBV27 and TRBJ1-4; 7 bases agree with TRBD1. The CDR3 consists of 15 residues. Per the germline V gene, CDR1 is MNHEY and CDR2 is SMNVEV (reference sequence). V was clipped by 2 bases and J by 9 bases; unmatched bases: 9. CDR3 DNA: TGTGCCAGCAGTTTAACCGGGACAGCTATCCAAAAACTGTTTTTT. It encodes CASSLTGTAIQKLFF.

This rearrangement joins TRBV20-1 to TRBJ2-2, with 8 bases matching TRBD1. CDR1 is DFQATT, CDR2 SNEGSKA, per germline (reference sequence). The CDR3 length is 15 residues. The trim removed 3 bases at V and 1 base at J, leaving 4 bases unmatched. CDR3 in amino acids: CSASRTGMNTGELFF. For the CDR3, the DNA is TGCAGTGCTAGTAGGACAGGGATGAACACCGGGGAGCTGTTTTTT.

The rearrangement joins TRBV20-1 to TRBJ2-1, with D possibly TRBD2 on 6 matching bases. The CDR3 is made up of 15 amino acids. V was trimmed by 3 bases and J by 5 bases, leaving 17 bases between them. In germline, CDR1 is DFQATT, CDR2 SNEGSKA (reference sequence). CDR3 loop: CSASPGTPVNNEQFF. The DNA for the CDR3 is TGCAGTGCTAGTCCCGGGACTCCCGTTAACAATGAGCAGTTCTTC.